A selection of T cell receptor beta chains follows, all from one sample in a study of blood T cell repertoires in COVID-19. Clones were sequenced by immunoSEQ multiplex PCR, and TCRdb holds only the in-frame ones, with some missing. The sample lists approximately 200,000 clones; around 85% were seen once. The sample was peripheral blood. The receptors here all came from a person aged 65-85 years with COVID-19, enrolled during active disease. The CDR3 runs from the conserved cysteine through the conserved F or W. The D gene is left open where the match is weak. A row's size may be missing; if present it is once, few, many or a size class.

d_call	clone_size	v_call	j_call	cdr3_aa	cdr3_nt
.	.	TRBV28	TRBJ1-6	CASSDGGEYSPLHF	TGTGCCAGCAGTGACGGGGGGGAATATTCACCCCTCCACTTT
TRBD1	.	TRBV7-2	TRBJ1-3	CASSRDRAGNTIYF	TGTGCCAGCAGCCGCGACAGGGCGGGAAACACCATATATTTT
TRBD1	.	TRBV10-3	TRBJ2-7	CAIKLQGAGVGEQYF	TGTGCCATCAAGCTACAGGGGGCGGGTGTTGGCGAGCAGTACTTC
TRBD1	.	TRBV11-2	TRBJ1-5	CASSVGQGPNQPQHF	TGTGCCAGCAGCGTAGGACAGGGGCCTAATCAGCCCCAGCATTTT
TRBD1	few	TRBV7-8	TRBJ1-5	CASSSRQGQPQHF	TGTGCCAGCAGCTCCCGACAGGGGCAGCCCCAGCATTTT
TRBD2	.	TRBV4-2	TRBJ2-2	CASSQESQAGVTGELFF	TGTGCCAGCAGCCAAGAGTCCCAGGCGGGAGTTACCGGGGAGCTGTTTTTT
TRBD1	.	TRBV5-6	TRBJ1-1	CASSQTGARIIAFF	TGTGCCAGCAGCCAAACAGGGGCCAGGATAATAGCTTTCTTT
TRBD2	many	TRBV28	TRBJ2-3	CASSRNSGTGADTQYF	TGTGCCAGCAGTAGGAATAGCGGGACGGGGGCAGATACGCAGTATTTT
.	.	TRBV5-5	TRBJ1-2	CASSLGRADGYTF	TGTGCCAGCAGCTTGGGGAGGGCAGATGGCTACACCTTC
.	few	TRBV21-1	TRBJ2-1	CASSQGQGGTYNEQFF	TGTGCCAGCAGCCAAGGACAGGGGGGCACCTACAATGAGCAGTTCTTC
.	.	TRBV6-6	TRBJ1-5	CASSYSGHGGNQPQHF	TGTGCCAGCAGTTACTCGGGACACGGGGGCAATCAGCCCCAGCATTTT
TRBD2	.	TRBV29-1	TRBJ2-2	CSGQAGGFTGELFF	TGCAGCGGCCAAGCGGGGGGCTTCACCGGGGAGCTGTTTTTT
TRBD1	.	TRBV18	TRBJ1-1	CASSPTGAATNTEAFF	TGTGCCAGCTCCCCGACAGGGGCGGCCACGAACACTGAAGCTTTCTTT
.	.	TRBV28	TRBJ1-4	CASSSEGATNEKLFF	TGTGCCAGCAGCTCCGAAGGGGCAACTAATGAAAAACTGTTTTTT
.	.	TRBV5-1	TRBJ2-7	CASSLTPGLTPGDPRYF	TGCGCCAGCAGCTTGACCCCGGGACTTACGCCCGGAGATCCAAGGTACTTC
TRBD1	.	TRBV9	TRBJ2-3	CASSRRGQGSTDTQYF	TGTGCCAGCAGCCGGAGGGGACAGGGGAGTACAGATACGCAGTATTTT
.	.	TRBV10-1	TRBJ1-6	CASRTHSQPLHF	TGCGCCAGCAGGACCCACAGTCAACCCCTCCACTTT
.	.	TRBV3-1/TRBV3-2	TRBJ2-5	CASTKLLVTQETQYF	TGTGCCAGCACCAAACTCCTGGTCACGCAAGAGACCCAGTACTTC